Reported below is one T cell receptor (beta chain). The data were obtained in a study of blood T cell repertoires in COVID-19. Only in-frame clones appear in the TCRdb table, and some are missing; sequencing was by immunoSEQ multiplex PCR. The table shows some 310,000 clones, with around 86% occurring only once. This TCR was recovered from a man aged 50 or older with active or convalescent COVID-19. Sequencing used peripheral blood.

The CDR3 DNA sequence: TGTGCCAGTCGGGACAGGGGTCATTCACCCCTCCACTTT. Amino acid sequence: CASRDRGHSPLHF. The chain couples TRBV28 to TRBJ1-6, with 10 bases lining up with TRBD1. J lost 8 bases, V lost 9 bases, and 4 bases had no gene match. This CDR3 is 13 amino acids long. Looked up from germline, CDR1 is MDHEN and CDR2 is SYDVKM.